The source of this TCR beta chain is a study of cytomegalovirus exposure and HLA in healthy donors. Study-wide results and limits: The authors listed roughly 150 TCR beta chains as cytomegalovirus-associated.

Regarding this clone: The antigen is unknown.

Measured with immunoSEQ multiplex PCR; TCRdb has only the in-frame clones, and not every one. The sample lists around 240,000 clones; roughly 89% were seen once. The ends were cut back, 1 base at V and 2 bases at J, with 12 bases in the middle. Germline values: CDR1 SGHKS, CDR2 YYEKEE (reference sequence). The CDR3 length is 16 residues. Sequenced: PBMCs. The chain uses TRBV5-5 and TRBJ2-2; D is possibly TRBD1 (6 bases). The sequence derives from a young woman in good health and CMV-seronegative. The CDR3 protein is CASSLTRGDNTGELFF. In DNA form, the CDR3 reads TGTGCCAGCAGCTTGACCAGGGGAGACAACACCGGGGAGCTGTTTTTT.